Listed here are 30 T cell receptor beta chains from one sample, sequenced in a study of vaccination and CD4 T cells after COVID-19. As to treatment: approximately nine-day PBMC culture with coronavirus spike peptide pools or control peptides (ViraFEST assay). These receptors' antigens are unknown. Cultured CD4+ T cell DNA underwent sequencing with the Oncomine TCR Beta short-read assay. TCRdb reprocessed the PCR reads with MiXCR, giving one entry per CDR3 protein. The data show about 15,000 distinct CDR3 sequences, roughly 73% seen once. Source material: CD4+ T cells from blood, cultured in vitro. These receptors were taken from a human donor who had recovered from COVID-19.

The CDR3 loop reads CSARNFYREGEDEQYF. The CDR3 nucleotides are TGCAGTGCAAGAAACTTCTACAGGGAAGGAGAGGACGAGCAGTACTTC. The chain couples TRBV20-1 to TRBJ2-7, with a tentative D call TRBD1 (6 bases). V lost 6 bases and J lost 5, with 26 bases in between. From germline, CDR1 is DFQATT and CDR2 SNEGSKA (reference sequence). The CDR3 is 16 residues long.

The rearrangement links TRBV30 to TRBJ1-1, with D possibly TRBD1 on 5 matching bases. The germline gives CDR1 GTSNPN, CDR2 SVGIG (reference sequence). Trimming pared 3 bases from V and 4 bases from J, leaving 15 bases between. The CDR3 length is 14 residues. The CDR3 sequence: CAWRAGGVPTEAFF. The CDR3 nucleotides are TGTGCCTGGAGGGCGGGGGGGGTTCCCACTGAAGCTTTCTTT.

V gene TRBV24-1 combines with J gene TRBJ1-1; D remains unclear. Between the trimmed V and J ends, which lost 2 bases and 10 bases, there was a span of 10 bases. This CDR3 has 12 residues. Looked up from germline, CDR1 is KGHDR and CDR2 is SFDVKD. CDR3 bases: TGTGCCACCAGTGATTATAGAGGGTTAGCTTTCTTT. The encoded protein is CATSDYRGLAFF.

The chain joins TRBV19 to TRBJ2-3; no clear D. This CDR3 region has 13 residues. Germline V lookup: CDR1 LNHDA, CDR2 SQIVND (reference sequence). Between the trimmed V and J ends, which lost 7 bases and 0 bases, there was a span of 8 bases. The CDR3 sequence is CASNRASTDTQYF. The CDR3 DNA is TGTGCCAGTAACCGAGCTAGCACAGATACGCAGTATTTT.

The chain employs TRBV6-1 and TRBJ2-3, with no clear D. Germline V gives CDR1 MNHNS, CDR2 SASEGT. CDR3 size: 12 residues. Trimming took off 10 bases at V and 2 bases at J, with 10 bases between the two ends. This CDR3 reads CAIRSTTDTQYF. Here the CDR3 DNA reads TGTGCCATCCGGAGTACCACAGATACGCAGTATTTT.

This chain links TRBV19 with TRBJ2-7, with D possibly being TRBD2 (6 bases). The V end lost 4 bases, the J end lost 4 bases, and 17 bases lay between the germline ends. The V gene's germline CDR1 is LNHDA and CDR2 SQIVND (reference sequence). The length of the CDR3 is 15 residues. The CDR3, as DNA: TGTGCCAGTAGTACCCTCGGGACTTCCTTATACGAGCAGTACTTC. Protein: CASSTLGTSLYEQYF.

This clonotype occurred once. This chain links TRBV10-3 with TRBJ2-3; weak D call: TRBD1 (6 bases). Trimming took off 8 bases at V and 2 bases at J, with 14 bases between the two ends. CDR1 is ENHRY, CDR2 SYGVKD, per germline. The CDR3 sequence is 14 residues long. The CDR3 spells CAIGGFFLTDTQYF. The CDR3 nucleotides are TGTGCCATCGGGGGCTTCTTCCTCACAGATACGCAGTATTTT.

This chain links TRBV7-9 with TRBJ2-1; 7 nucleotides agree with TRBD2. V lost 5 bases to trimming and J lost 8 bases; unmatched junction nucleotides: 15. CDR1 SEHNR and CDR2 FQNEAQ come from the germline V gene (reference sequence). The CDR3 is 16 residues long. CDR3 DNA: TGTGCCAGCAGCATACCACCAGGACTAGGGAGCGATGAGCAGTTCTTC. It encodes CASSIPPGLGSDEQFF.

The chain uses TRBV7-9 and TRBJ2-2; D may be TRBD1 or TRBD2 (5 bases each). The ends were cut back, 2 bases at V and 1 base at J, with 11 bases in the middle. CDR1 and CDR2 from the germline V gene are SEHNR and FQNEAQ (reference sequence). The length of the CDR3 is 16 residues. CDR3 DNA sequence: TGTGCCAGCAGCTTAACCCGGGGCGGGAACACCGGGGAGCTGTTTTTT. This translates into CASSLTRGGNTGELFF.

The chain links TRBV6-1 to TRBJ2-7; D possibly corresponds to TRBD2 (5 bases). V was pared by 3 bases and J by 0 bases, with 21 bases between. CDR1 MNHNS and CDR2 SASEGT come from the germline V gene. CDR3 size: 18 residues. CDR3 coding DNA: TGTGCCAGCAGTGATGGTAGCGCATTTCGCTTCGTCTCCTACGAGCAGTACTTC. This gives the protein CASSDGSAFRFVSYEQYF.

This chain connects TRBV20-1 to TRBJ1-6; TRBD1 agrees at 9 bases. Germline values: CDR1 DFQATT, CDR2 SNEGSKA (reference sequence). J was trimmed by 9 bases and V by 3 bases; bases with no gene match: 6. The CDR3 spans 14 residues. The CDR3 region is CSASGGTGISPLHF. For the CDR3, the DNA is TGCAGTGCTAGTGGAGGGACAGGGATTTCACCCCTCCACTTT.

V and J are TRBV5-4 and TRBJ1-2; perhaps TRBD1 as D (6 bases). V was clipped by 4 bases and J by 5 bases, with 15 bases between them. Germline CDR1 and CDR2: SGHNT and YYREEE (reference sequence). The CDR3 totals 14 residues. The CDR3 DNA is TGTGCCAGCAGCACGAAACAGGGTCCATATGGCTACACCTTC. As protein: CASSTKQGPYGYTF.

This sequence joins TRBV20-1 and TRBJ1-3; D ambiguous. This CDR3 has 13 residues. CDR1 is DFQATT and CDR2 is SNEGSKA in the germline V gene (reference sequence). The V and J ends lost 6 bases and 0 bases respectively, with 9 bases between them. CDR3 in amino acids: CSARSHSGNTIYF. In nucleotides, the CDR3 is TGCAGTGCCCGGTCACACTCTGGAAACACCATATATTTT.

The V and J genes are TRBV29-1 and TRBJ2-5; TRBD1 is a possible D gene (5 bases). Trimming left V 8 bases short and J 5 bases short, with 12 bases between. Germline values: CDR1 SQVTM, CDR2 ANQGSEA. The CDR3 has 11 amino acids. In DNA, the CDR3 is TGCAGCTTATCGACAGCGGAGACCCAGTACTTC. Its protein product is CSLSTAETQYF.

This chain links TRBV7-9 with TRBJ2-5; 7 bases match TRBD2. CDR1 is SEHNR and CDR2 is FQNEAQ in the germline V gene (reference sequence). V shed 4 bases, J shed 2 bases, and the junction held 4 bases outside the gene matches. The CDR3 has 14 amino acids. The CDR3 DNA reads TGTGCCAGCAGCTCTCCTAGCGGACAAGAGACCCAGTACTTC. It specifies CASSSPSGQETQYF.

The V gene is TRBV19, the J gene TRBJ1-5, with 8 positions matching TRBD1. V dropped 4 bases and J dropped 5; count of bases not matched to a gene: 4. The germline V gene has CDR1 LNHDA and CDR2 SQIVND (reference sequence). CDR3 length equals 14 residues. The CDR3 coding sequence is TGTGCCAGTAGTACCCGGACAGGGTATCAGCCCCAGCATTTT. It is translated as CASSTRTGYQPQHF. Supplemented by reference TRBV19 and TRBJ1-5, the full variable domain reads DGGITQSPKYLFRKEGQNVTLSCEQNLNHDAMYWYRQDPGQGLRLIYYSQIVNDFQKGDIAEGYSVSREKKESFPLTVTSAQKNPTAFYLCASSTRTGYQPQHFGDGTRLSIL.

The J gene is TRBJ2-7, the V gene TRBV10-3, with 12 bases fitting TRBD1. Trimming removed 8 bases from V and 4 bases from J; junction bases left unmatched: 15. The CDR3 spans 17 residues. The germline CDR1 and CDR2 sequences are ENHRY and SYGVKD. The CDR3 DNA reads TGTGCCATCGCAAATATGGGGGGACAGGGGGCCTTATACGAGCAGTACTTC. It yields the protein CAIANMGGQGALYEQYF.

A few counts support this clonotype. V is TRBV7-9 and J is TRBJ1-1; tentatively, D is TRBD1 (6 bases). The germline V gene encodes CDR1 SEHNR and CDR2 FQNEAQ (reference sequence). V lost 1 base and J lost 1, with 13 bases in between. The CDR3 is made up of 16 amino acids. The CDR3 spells CASSLGVGQPNTEAFF. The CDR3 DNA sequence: TGTGCCAGCAGCTTAGGGGTCGGACAGCCGAACACTGAAGCTTTCTTT.

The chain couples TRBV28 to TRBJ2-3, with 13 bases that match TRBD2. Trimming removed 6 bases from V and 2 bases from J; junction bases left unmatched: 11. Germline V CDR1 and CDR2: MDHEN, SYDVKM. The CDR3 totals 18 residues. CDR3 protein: CASSPKTSGRLVTDTQYF. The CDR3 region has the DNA TGTGCCAGCAGCCCTAAGACTAGCGGGAGGTTGGTCACAGATACGCAGTATTTT.

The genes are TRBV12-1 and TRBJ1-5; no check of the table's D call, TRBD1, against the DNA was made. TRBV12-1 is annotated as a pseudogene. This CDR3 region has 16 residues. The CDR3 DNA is TGTGCCAGCAGCTTTGCAGCCAGGGGGCACAATCAGCCCCAGCATTTT. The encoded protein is CASSFAARGHNQPQHF.

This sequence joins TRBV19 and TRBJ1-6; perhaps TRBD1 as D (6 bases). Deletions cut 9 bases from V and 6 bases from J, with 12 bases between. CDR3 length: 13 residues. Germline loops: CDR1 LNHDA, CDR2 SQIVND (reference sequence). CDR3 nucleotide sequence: TGTGCCAGCAACAGGGATTTTAATTCACCCCTCCACTTT. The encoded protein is CASNRDFNSPLHF.

CDR3 DNA: TGTGCCACCAGCAACCTTGTCGAGGGGACAGGGGATCGAACTCCCGGTGGTGAAGCTTTCTTT. Protein product: CATSNLVEGTGDRTPGGEAFF. The J gene is TRBJ1-1, the V gene TRBV15, with TRBD1 matching 10 bases. The V gene's germline CDR1 is LNHNV and CDR2 YYDKDF (reference sequence). V was pared by 4 bases and J by 7 bases, with 27 bases of the junction left unmatched. The CDR3 has 21 amino acids.

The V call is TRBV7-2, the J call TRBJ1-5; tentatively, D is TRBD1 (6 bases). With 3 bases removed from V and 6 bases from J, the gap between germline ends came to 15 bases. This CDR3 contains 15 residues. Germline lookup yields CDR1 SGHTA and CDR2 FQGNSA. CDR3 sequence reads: CASSLSGGAGQPQHF. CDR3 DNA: TGTGCCAGCAGCTTGAGTGGGGGGGCAGGTCAGCCCCAGCATTTT.

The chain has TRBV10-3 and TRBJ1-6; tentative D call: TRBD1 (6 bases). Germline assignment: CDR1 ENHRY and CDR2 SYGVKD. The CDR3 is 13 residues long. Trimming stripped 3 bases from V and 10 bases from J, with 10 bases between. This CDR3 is CAISDPRGSPLHF. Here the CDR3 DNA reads TGTGCCATCAGTGACCCCAGGGGCTCACCCCTCCACTTT.

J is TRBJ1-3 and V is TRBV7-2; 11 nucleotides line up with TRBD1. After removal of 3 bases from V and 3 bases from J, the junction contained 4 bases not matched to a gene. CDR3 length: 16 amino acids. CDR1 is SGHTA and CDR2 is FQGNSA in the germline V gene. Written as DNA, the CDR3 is TGTGCCAGCAGCTTGGGGACAGGGGGAAATGGAAACACCATATATTTT. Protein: CASSLGTGGNGNTIYF.

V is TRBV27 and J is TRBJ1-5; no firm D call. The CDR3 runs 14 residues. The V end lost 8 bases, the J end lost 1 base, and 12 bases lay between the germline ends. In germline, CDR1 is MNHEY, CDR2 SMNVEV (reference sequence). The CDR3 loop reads CASSGLESNQPQHF. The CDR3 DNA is TGTGCCAGCTCGGGGTTGGAGAGCAATCAGCCCCAGCATTTT.

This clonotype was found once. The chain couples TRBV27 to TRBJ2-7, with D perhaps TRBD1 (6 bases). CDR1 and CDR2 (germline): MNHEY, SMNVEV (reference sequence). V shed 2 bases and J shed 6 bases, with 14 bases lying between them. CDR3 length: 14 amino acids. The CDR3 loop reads CASSLVMGAIEQYF. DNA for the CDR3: TGTGCCAGCAGTTTAGTAATGGGGGCCATCGAGCAGTACTTC.

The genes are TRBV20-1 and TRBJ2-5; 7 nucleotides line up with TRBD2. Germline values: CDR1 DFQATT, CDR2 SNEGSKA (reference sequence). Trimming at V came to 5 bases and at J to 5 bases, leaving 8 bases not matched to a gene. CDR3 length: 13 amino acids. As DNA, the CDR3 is TGCAGTGCTCACTCTTCGCGGGGGGAGACCCAGTACTTC. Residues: CSAHSSRGETQYF.

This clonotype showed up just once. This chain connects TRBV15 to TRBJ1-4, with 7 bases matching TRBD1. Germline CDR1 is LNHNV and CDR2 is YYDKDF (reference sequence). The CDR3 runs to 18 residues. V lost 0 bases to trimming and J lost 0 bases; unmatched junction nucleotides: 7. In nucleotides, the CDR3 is TGTGCCACCAGCAGAGATGGAGGGGGCGCCTCAACTAATGAAAAACTGTTTTTT. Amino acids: CATSRDGGGASTNEKLFF.

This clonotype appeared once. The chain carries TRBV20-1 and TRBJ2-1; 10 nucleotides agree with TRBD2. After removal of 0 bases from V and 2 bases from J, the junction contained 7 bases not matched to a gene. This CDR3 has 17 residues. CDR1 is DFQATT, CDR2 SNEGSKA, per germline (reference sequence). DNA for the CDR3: TGCAGTGCTAGAGATCAAGGTAGCGGGAGGACCTACAATGAGCAGTTCTTC. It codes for CSARDQGSGRTYNEQFF.